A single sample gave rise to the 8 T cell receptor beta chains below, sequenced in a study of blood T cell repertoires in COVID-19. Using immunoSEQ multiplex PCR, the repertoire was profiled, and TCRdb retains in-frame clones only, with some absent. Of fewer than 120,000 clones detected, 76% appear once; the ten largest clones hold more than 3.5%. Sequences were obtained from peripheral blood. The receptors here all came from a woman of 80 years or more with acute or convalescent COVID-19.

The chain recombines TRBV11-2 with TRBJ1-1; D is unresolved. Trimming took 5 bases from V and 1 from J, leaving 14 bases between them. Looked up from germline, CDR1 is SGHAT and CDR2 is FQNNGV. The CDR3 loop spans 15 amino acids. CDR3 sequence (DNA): TGTGCCAGCAGCCGATATACAGTTACGAACACTGAAGCTTTCTTT. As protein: CASSRYTVTNTEAFF.

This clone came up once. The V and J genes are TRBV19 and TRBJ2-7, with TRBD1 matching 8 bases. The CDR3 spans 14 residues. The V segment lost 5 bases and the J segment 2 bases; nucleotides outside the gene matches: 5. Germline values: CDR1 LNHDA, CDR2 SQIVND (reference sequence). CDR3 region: CASSHQGAPYEQYF. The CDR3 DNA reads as TGTGCCAGTAGTCACCAGGGGGCCCCCTACGAGCAGTACTTC.

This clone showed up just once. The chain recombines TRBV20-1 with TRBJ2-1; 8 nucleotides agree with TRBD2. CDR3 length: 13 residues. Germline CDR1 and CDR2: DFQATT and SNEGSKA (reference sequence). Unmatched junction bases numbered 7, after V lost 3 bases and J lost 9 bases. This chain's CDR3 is CSASLGREGEQFF. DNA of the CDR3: TGCAGTGCTAGTTTGGGACGGGAGGGTGAGCAGTTCTTC.

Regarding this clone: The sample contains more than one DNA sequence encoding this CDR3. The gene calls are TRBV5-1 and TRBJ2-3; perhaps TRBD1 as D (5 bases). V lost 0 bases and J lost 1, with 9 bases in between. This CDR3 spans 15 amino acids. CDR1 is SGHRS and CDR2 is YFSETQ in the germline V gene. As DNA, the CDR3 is TGCGCCAGCAGCTTGGGGCAGGGCGGCACAGATACGCAGTATTTT. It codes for CASSLGQGGTDTQYF.

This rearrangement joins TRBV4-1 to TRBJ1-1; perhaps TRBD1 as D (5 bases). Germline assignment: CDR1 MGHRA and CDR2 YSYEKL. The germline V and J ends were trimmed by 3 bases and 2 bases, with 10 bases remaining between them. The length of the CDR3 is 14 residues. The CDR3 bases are TGCGCCAGCAGCCACCCCCAGGGAAACACTGAAGCTTTCTTT. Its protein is CASSHPQGNTEAFF.

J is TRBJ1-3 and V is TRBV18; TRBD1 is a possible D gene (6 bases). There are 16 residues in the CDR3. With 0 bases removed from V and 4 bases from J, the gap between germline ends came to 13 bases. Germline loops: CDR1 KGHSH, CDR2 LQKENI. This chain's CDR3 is CASSPPGQGSGNTIYF. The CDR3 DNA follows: TGTGCCAGCTCACCACCGGGCCAGGGGTCCGGAAACACCATATATTTT.

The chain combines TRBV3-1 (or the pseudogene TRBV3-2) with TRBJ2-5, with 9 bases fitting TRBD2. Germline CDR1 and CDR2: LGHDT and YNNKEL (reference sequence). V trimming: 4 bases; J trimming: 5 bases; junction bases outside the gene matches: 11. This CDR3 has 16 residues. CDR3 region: CASSPYIGTSRETQYF. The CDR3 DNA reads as TGTGCCAGCAGCCCGTATATAGGGACTAGCCGGGAGACCCAGTACTTC.

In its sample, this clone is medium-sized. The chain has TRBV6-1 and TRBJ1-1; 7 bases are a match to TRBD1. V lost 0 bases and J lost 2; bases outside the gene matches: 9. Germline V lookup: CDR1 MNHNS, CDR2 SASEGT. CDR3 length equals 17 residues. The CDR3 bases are TGTGCCAGCAGTGAAGCGCTTTCAGGGGGACCTAACACTGAAGCTTTCTTT. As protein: CASSEALSGGPNTEAFF.